Listed below are T cell receptor beta chains from one sample, sequenced in a study of T cells after yellow fever vaccination. One entry per CDR3 protein results from TCRdb running MiXCR on the 5' RACE reads. The sample holds about 320,000 distinct CDR3 sequences, over 3.5% seen once. The input for sequencing was PBMCs, taken 15 days after the yellow fever booster vaccination. These receptors were obtained from a man between 18 and 29 years old who received the YFV17D yellow fever vaccine. Both conserved end residues are part of each CDR3. The D gene is left open where the match is weak. Expanded clones are given a class, and other clones once, few, many or no size at all.

clone_size,j_call,v_call,d_call,cdr3_aa,cdr3_nt
few,TRBJ2-3,TRBV5-1,TRBD1,CASSPGQVRDTDTQYF,TGCGCCAGCAGCCCCGGACAGGTGAGGGACACAGATACGCAGTATTTT
.,TRBJ2-2,TRBV14,.,CASSQGTPFRWTGELFF,TGTGCCAGCAGTCAGGGGACACCCTTTAGATGGACCGGGGAGCTGTTTTTT
many,TRBJ2-7,TRBV5-5,.,CASSSYEYEQYF,TGTGCCAGCAGCTCTTACGAGTACGAGCAGTACTTC
many,TRBJ2-7,TRBV20-1,TRBD2,CSARTRLAGSYEQYF,TGCAGTGCTAGGACCCGACTAGCGGGGAGCTACGAGCAGTACTTC
.,TRBJ2-3,TRBV9,TRBD1,CASQPRGLGDTQYF,TGTGCCAGCCAACCCAGGGGGCTGGGGGATACGCAGTATTTT
many,TRBJ2-3,TRBV7-9,TRBD2,CASSLDLAGRTDTQYF,TGTGCCAGCAGCTTAGATCTAGCGGGACGGACAGATACGCAGTATTTT
few,TRBJ1-2,TRBV12-3/TRBV12-4,.,CASSLREMGYGYTF,TGTGCCAGCAGTTTACGGGAGATGGGCTATGGCTACACCTTC
.,TRBJ2-3,TRBV2,.,CASRRRQGFTDTQYF,TGTGCCAGCAGACGACGGCAGGGATTCACAGATACGCAGTATTTT
.,TRBJ1-6,TRBV7-2,.,CASSLTQGSSSPLHF,TGTGCCAGCAGCTTAACTCAGGGGTCCAGTTCACCCCTCCACTTT
few,TRBJ1-6,TRBV2,.,CASTDQYNSPLHF,TGTGCCAGCACTGACCAGTATAATTCACCCCTCCACTTT
many,TRBJ2-7,TRBV10-3,.,CAIKKTDGSYEQYF,TGTGCCATCAAAAAGACAGACGGATCCTACGAGCAGTACTTC
many,TRBJ2-2,TRBV6-6,.,CASRRGPERNTGELFF,TGTGCCAGCAGACGCGGCCCTGAGCGGAACACCGGGGAGCTGTTTTTT
.,TRBJ2-7,TRBV15,.,CATSARDSYEQYF,TGTGCCACCAGCGCCCGGGATTCCTACGAGCAGTACTTC
many,TRBJ2-2,TRBV7-2,TRBD2,CASSEVAGGTAGELFF,TGTGCCAGCAGCGAAGTAGCGGGGGGGACGGCCGGGGAGCTGTTTTTT
many,TRBJ2-5,TRBV6-2/TRBV6-3,TRBD2,CASSAGEETQYF,TGTGCCAGCTCCGCGGGGGAAGAGACCCAGTACTTC
.,TRBJ1-2,TRBV29-1,.,CSGRYRYGYTF,TGCAGCGGGAGGTATCGATATGGCTACACCTTC
.,TRBJ1-5,TRBV4-1,.,CASSQDAVSNQPQHF,TGCGCCAGCAGCCAAGATGCAGTGAGCAATCAGCCCCAGCATTTT
many,TRBJ1-1,TRBV4-2,.,CASSLGPMNTEAFF,TGTGCCAGCAGCCTGGGACCTATGAACACTGAAGCTTTCTTT
few,TRBJ2-7,TRBV7-2,TRBD2,CASSYPSGGQIEQYF,TGTGCCAGCAGCTACCCTAGCGGGGGGCAGATCGAGCAGTACTTC
many,TRBJ1-1,TRBV6-1,.,CASSPGQRNEAFF,TGTGCCAGCAGTCCTGGACAGCGAAATGAAGCTTTCTTT
many,TRBJ1-2,TRBV7-2,.,CATAGNYGYTF,TGTGCCACCGCAGGAAACTATGGCTACACCTTC
many,TRBJ2-2,TRBV2,.,CASSDSGGPPGELFF,TGTGCCAGCAGTGACTCGGGGGGCCCGCCCGGGGAGCTGTTTTTT
few,TRBJ2-1,TRBV30,.,CAWSVTSWVPFF,TGTGCCTGGAGTGTCACTAGTTGGGTACCGTTCTTC
few,TRBJ1-1,TRBV7-9,.,CASSAVEAFF,TGTGCCAGCAGTGCTGTCGAAGCTTTCTTT
few,TRBJ1-1,TRBV7-2,.,CASSLERDTEAFF,TGTGCCAGCAGCTTGGAGCGTGACACTGAAGCTTTCTTT
many,TRBJ2-4,TRBV4-3,.,CASSQAPGFGKNIQYF,TGCGCCAGCAGCCAAGCCCCAGGATTTGGCAAAAACATTCAGTACTTC
few,TRBJ2-2,TRBV5-1,.,CASSLAPGPGELFF,TGCGCCAGCAGCTTGGCCCCGGGGCCCGGGGAGCTGTTTTTT
many,TRBJ1-1,TRBV29-1,.,CSVSRKLSNTEAFF,TGCAGCGTTTCGAGAAAACTATCGAACACTGAAGCTTTCTTT
.,TRBJ1-1,TRBV7-9,.,CASSPQPRSEAFF,TGTGCCAGCAGCCCCCAGCCGAGGAGTGAAGCTTTCTTT
many,TRBJ2-5,TRBV29-1,.,CSVLQGQETQYF,TGCAGCGTGTTACAGGGCCAAGAGACCCAGTACTTC
many,TRBJ1-2,TRBV6-2/TRBV6-3,.,CASSTSGDTNYGYTF,TGTGCCAGCAGCACCTCGGGCGACACCAACTATGGCTACACCTTC
many,TRBJ1-2,TRBV27,.,CASSLSAGLLNYGYTF,TGTGCCAGCAGTTTATCGGCGGGACTGCTTAACTATGGCTACACCTTC
many,TRBJ2-4,TRBV7-2,.,CASSLRQSGVAKNIQYF,TGTGCCAGCAGCCTACGGCAGTCGGGTGTAGCCAAAAACATTCAGTACTTC
.,TRBJ2-5,TRBV25-1,.,CASSDPDETQYF,TGTGCCAGCAGTGACCCCGATGAGACCCAGTACTTC
many,TRBJ2-7,TRBV20-1,.,CSASSGRIYEQYF,TGCAGTGCTAGTTCCGGACGGATCTATGAGCAGTACTTC
many,TRBJ2-5,TRBV6-5,TRBD2,CASSPLGGGTETQYF,TGTGCCAGCAGTCCCCTCGGCGGGGGGACAGAGACCCAGTACTTC
many,TRBJ2-2,TRBV15,.,CATSLRRWQPNTGELFF,TGTGCCACCAGCTTACGCCGCTGGCAACCGAACACCGGGGAGCTGTTTTTT
.,TRBJ1-4,TRBV4-3,TRBD1,CASSQARGGEKLFF,TGCGCCAGCAGCCAAGCCAGGGGGGGTGAAAAACTGTTTTTT
many,TRBJ1-1,TRBV10-3,.,CAISVVGQGEAFF,TGTGCCATCAGTGTGGTGGGGCAGGGTGAAGCTTTCTTT
.,TRBJ2-5,TRBV25-1,.,CASSSSGGRQQETQYF,TGTGCCAGCAGTTCCTCTGGTGGGAGACAACAAGAGACCCAGTACTTC
many,TRBJ1-5,TRBV6-2/TRBV6-3,.,CASNQGSRDQPQHF,TGTGCCAGCAACCAGGGAAGTAGGGATCAGCCCCAGCATTTT
few,TRBJ2-1,TRBV12-5,TRBD2,CASGRGSMNEQFF,TGTGCTAGTGGGCGGGGGTCTATGAATGAGCAGTTCTTC
many,TRBJ2-7,TRBV27,TRBD1,CASRSGQGAYEQYF,TGTGCCAGCAGGTCGGGACAGGGGGCCTACGAGCAGTACTTC
.,TRBJ1-5,TRBV15,.,CATSVPGSNQPQHF,TGTGCCACCAGCGTTCCAGGCAGCAATCAGCCCCAGCATTTT
few,TRBJ1-3,TRBV30,TRBD1,CASGTGNTIYF,TGTGCCTCCGGGACAGGGAACACCATATATTTT
.,TRBJ2-1,TRBV20-1,TRBD2,CSAPLPPGLAGGSSYNEQFF,TGCAGTGCTCCTCTCCCGCCGGGACTAGCGGGGGGCAGCTCCTACAATGAGCAGTTCTTC
.,TRBJ2-7,TRBV7-2,.,CASSHDSFSYEQYF,TGTGCCAGCAGCCACGACTCATTCTCCTACGAGCAGTACTTC
many,TRBJ2-7,TRBV9,TRBD1,CASSADRDGSYEQYF,TGTGCCAGCAGCGCTGACAGGGATGGGTCCTACGAGCAGTACTTC
few,TRBJ2-1,TRBV6-5,TRBD2,CASSYSDGGAWDEQFF,TGTGCCAGCAGTTACTCTGACGGGGGGGCCTGGGATGAGCAGTTCTTC
.,TRBJ1-1,TRBV11-2,.,CASHSRGFNTEAFF,TGTGCCAGTCATAGCAGGGGATTTAACACTGAAGCTTTCTTT
many,TRBJ2-3,TRBV12-3/TRBV12-4,.,CASSLSPVSTDTQYF,TGTGCCAGCAGTTTAAGTCCCGTGAGCACAGATACGCAGTATTTT
few,TRBJ2-1,TRBV9,TRBD2,CASSAGGGSYNEQFF,TGTGCCAGCAGCGCCGGCGGGGGGTCCTACAATGAGCAGTTCTTC